Each of the 5 T cell receptor beta chains below was sequenced from the same sample in a study of shared clonotypes between healthy human individuals. The method was immunoSEQ multiplex PCR; TCRdb's version includes in-frame clones alone and lacks a portion of them. In the table there are about 1 million clones, around four fifths of which are singletons. The specimen sequenced was memory CD4+ T cells sorted from blood. As for subset: CD45RA-negative fraction. These receptors originate from a man aged 18 to 30 in good health.

The genes are TRBV6-5 and TRBJ1-2, with D possibly being TRBD1 (5 bases). The ends were cut back, 6 bases at V and 5 bases at J, with 16 bases in the middle. The CDR3 covers 14 residues. CDR1 MNHEY and CDR2 SVGAGI come from the germline V gene. This chain's CDR3 is CASRGSGEVYGYTF. The DNA of the CDR3 is TGTGCCAGCAGAGGATCGGGGGAGGTATATGGCTACACCTTC.

The rearrangement uses TRBV30 and TRBJ1-5; unclear D gene. V was trimmed by 0 bases and J by 1 base, leaving 7 bases between them. This CDR3 contains 14 residues. Germline loops: CDR1 GTSNPN, CDR2 SVGIG (reference sequence). The CDR3 here is CAWSVGDSNQPQHF. The CDR3 DNA reads TGTGCCTGGAGTGTAGGTGACAGCAATCAGCCCCAGCATTTT.

The gene calls are TRBV15 and TRBJ1-5; D may be TRBD1 (5 bases). This CDR3 has 15 residues. The germline V gene encodes CDR1 LNHNV and CDR2 YYDKDF (reference sequence). V was shortened by 5 bases and J by 7 bases, with 18 bases between the two germline ends. CDR3 in amino acids: CATSAGSRDGQPQHF. The CDR3 nucleotides read TGTGCCACCAGCGCGGGTAGCAGGGATGGACAGCCCCAGCATTTT.

This clone has a single count. The CDR3 nucleotides are TGTGCCAGTAGTATAGCCGGGCCCGGCAATCAGCCCCAGCATTTT. Protein product: CASSIAGPGNQPQHF. J is TRBJ1-5 and V is TRBV19; D gene uncertain. Trimming took off 1 base at V and 2 bases at J, with 9 bases between the two ends. The V gene's germline CDR1 is LNHDA and CDR2 SQIVND (reference sequence). The CDR3 has 15 residues.

The genes are TRBV7-2 and TRBJ2-5, with 7 nucleotides matching TRBD2. The CDR3 runs to 15 residues. Germline trimming cut 5 bases from V and 2 bases from J; bases unmatched to any gene: 8. Germline CDR1 reads SGHTA; CDR2 reads FQGNSA. The CDR3 DNA reads TGTGCCAGCAGCCAGGCTGGGGGGGGGCAAGAGACCCAGTACTTC. It codes for CASSQAGGGQETQYF. Combining the CDR3 with reference TRBV7-2 and TRBJ2-5 gives the whole variable domain GAGVSQSPSNKVTEKGKDVELRCDPISGHTALYWYRQSLGQGLEFLIYFQGNSAPDKSGLPSDRFSAERTGGSVSTLTIQRTQQEDSAVYLCASSQAGGGQETQYFGPGTRLLVL.